The 19 T cell receptor beta chains below all came from one sample that was sequenced in a study of blood T cells in healthy people across ages. A second PCR, run for roughly 7 to 11 cycles, used a sample-barcoded 5' primer plus a J-beta primer mix. MiXCR, applied by TCRdb to the 5' RACE reads, yields one record per CDR3 protein. The table lists about 650,000 distinct CDR3 sequences, about 34% of them singletons. Material for sequencing was blood. Every receptor here comes from a woman of 80 years or more in good health.

This clonotype was seen a few times. One base away lies a much larger clone, so this may be a sequencing read error. This chain connects TRBV12-3 or TRBV12-4 to TRBJ2-3; TRBD1 might be the D (6 bases). V was clipped by 10 bases and J by 9 bases, with 23 bases between them. The CDR3 consists of 14 residues. CDR3 residues: CANRILEGVGTQYF. The CDR3 nucleotides are TGTGCCAACAGGATACTCGAGGGGGTGGGAACGCAGTATTTT.

The CDR3 region is CSAGQLMNTEAFF. The CDR3 DNA reads as TGCAGCGCAGGACAGCTCATGAACACTGAAGCTTTCTTT. This chain connects TRBV29-1 to TRBJ1-1; the D gene is possibly TRBD1 (6 bases). In germline, CDR1 is SQVTM, CDR2 ANQGSEA. The length of the CDR3 is 13 residues. V was shortened by 7 bases and J by 0 bases, with 12 bases between the two germline ends.

This clonotype was counted ten times or more. A much more abundant neighbour one base away suggests this may be a read error. The chain carries TRBV4-1 and TRBJ2-1, with D unclear. With the DNA end fitting TRBJ2-7 better, the J assignment may be wrong. The CDR3 consists of 11 residues. Per the germline V gene, CDR1 is MGHRA and CDR2 is YSYEKL. The CDR3 reads CASRTYNEQYF. For the CDR3, the DNA is TGCGCCAGCAGGACCTACAATGAGCAGTACTTC.

For this clonotype: A junction end diverges from the germline sequence, so it may reflect a read error. The chain is built from TRBV29-1 and TRBJ2-3; TRBD2 matches at 10 bases. CDR1 and CDR2 (germline): SQVTM, ANQGSEA. The CDR3 loop spans 15 amino acids. The chain's CDR3 is CSVRTSGVSTDTRYF. The CDR3 DNA reads as TGCAGCGTTCGAACTAGCGGGGTGAGCACAGATACGCGGTATTTT.

A note on this clonotype: This may arise from a read error, as a much more abundant clone is one base away. This chain joins TRBV6-5 and TRBJ2-7; 7 bases match TRBD1. The V gene's germline CDR1 is MNHEY and CDR2 SVGAGI. The CDR3 is 15 residues long. CDR3 sequence: CASSRDSLSGNELYF. The DNA of the CDR3 is TGTGCCAGCAGTCGGGACAGTCTTTCGGGAAACGAGCTGTACTTC.

The table lists this clonotype with many counts. This chain uses TRBV6-2 or TRBV6-3 with TRBJ2-1; D ambiguous. Per germline, CDR1 MNHEY and CDR2 SVGEGT. V was clipped by 7 bases and J by 4 bases, with 14 bases between them. This CDR3 has 14 amino acids. DNA of the CDR3: TGTGCCAGCACCCTAGGTTCCCCATACAATGAGCAGTTCTTC. Its translation: CASTLGSPYNEQFF.

This clonotype appeared a single time. V and J are TRBV29-1 and TRBJ2-5; 8 bases fit TRBD1. In germline, CDR1 is SQVTM, CDR2 ANQGSEA. The CDR3 spans 14 residues. J lost 5 bases, V lost 4 bases, and 9 bases had no gene match. CDR3 bases: TGCAGCGTTGGGCGACAGGGGTTTCGGGAGACCCAGTACTTC. Protein: CSVGRQGFRETQYF. The full variable domain, with the rest looked up from reference TRBV29-1 and TRBJ2-5, is SAVISQKPSRDICQRGTSLTIQCQVDSQVTMMFWYRQQPGQSLTLIATANQGSEATYESGFVIDKFPISRPNLTFSTLTVSNMSPEDSSIYLCSVGRQGFRETQYFGPGTRLLVL.

In this sample, this clonotype turned up many times. The rearrangement joins TRBV7-7 to TRBJ2-5, with 7 positions matching TRBD1. The CDR3 has 14 residues. J was trimmed by 5 bases and V by 6 bases; bases with no gene match: 9. The V gene's germline CDR1 is SSHAT and CDR2 FNYEAQ (reference sequence). CDR3 coding DNA: TGTGCCAGCAGTCCTAACAGGGGCGGGGAGACCCAGTACTTC. Translation gives CASSPNRGGETQYF.

This clonotype has only a few counts. This may be a read error, as it is one base from a much larger clone. The chain is built from TRBV5-1 and TRBJ2-5; no definite D call. V lost 4 bases, J lost 11 bases, and 27 bases lay in between. The germline CDR1 and CDR2 sequences are SGHRS and YFSETQ. This CDR3 contains 16 residues. The CDR3 bases are TGCGCCAGCAGCCCCTATGATCCAACTACCTACAATGAGCAGTACTTC. Its protein is CASSPYDPTTYNEQYF.

With respect to this clonotype: Given a much more abundant clone one base away, this may be a read error. The chain recombines TRBV12-3 or TRBV12-4 with TRBJ1-4, with D tentatively TRBD1 (5 bases). CDR3 size: 13 residues. CDR3 in DNA: TGTGCCAGCAGCCGAGGGAGTACAGGAAAACGGTTTTTT. The encoded protein is CASSRGSTGKRFF.

The chain joins TRBV24-1 to TRBJ2-1; maybe TRBD1 (5 bases). Germline V gives CDR1 KGHDR, CDR2 SFDVKD. Deletions cut 1 base from V and 6 bases from J, with 9 bases between. CDR3 size: 14 residues. CDR3 protein: CATSDFTGANEQFF. Written as DNA, the CDR3 is TGTGCCACCAGTGATTTCACTGGGGCCAATGAGCAGTTCTTC.

The chain is built from TRBV7-2 and TRBJ1-2; D may be TRBD1 (5 bases). This CDR3 has 15 amino acids. CDR1 and CDR2 (germline): SGHTA, FQGNSA. V was clipped by 1 base and J by 5 bases, with 14 bases between them. CDR3 amino acids: CASSLVLRAQYGYTF. DNA for the CDR3: TGTGCCAGCAGCTTAGTTCTCAGGGCTCAATATGGCTACACCTTC.

V usage is TRBV6-5 and J usage is TRBJ2-5, with 9 bases that match TRBD1. The J call may be faulty, since TRBJ2-4 better matches the DNA end. This CDR3 spans 13 amino acids. Germline V gives CDR1 MNHEY, CDR2 SVGAGI. CDR3: CASKPQGADIQYF. DNA for the CDR3: TGTGCCAGCAAGCCACAGGGGGCGGACATTCAGTACTTC.

V gene TRBV30 combines with J gene TRBJ2-2; 8 bases fit TRBD1. V lost 5 bases, J lost 0 bases, and 2 bases stayed unmatched. This CDR3 has 14 residues. Per germline, CDR1 GTSNPN and CDR2 SVGIG (reference sequence). Here the CDR3 DNA reads TGTGCCTGGTCACAGGGGGCGAACACCGGGGAGCTGTTTTTT. It encodes CAWSQGANTGELFF.

This clonotype was seen once. The chain couples TRBV7-2 to TRBJ2-1; tentative D call: TRBD2 (5 bases). CDR1 and CDR2 from the germline V gene are SGHTA and FQGNSA. This CDR3 region has 14 residues. Trimming left V 5 bases short and J 7 bases short, with 15 bases between. In nucleotides, the CDR3 is TGTGCCAGCAGCAGAAGGGAGTCGTGGAATGAGCAGTTCTTC. The encoded protein is CASSRRESWNEQFF. Full variable domain (missing parts from reference TRBV7-2 and TRBJ2-1): GAGVSQSPSNKVTEKGKDVELRCDPISGHTALYWYRQSLGQGLEFLIYFQGNSAPDKSGLPSDRFSAERTGGSVSTLTIQRTQQEDSAVYLCASSRRESWNEQFFGPGTRLTVL.

This clonotype was found many times. The V gene is TRBV14, the J gene TRBJ2-3, with TRBD1 as a possible D gene (5 bases). The CDR3 runs 15 residues. Between the trimmed V and J ends, which lost 1 base and 5 bases, there was a span of 13 bases. Germline values: CDR1 SGHDN, CDR2 FVKESK. The chain's CDR3 is CASSQGGAMIDTQYF. CDR3 sequence (DNA): TGTGCCAGCAGCCAAGGTGGGGCTATGATAGATACGCAGTATTTT.

This clonotype has at least ten counts. This rearrangement joins TRBV9 to TRBJ2-7; 12 bases agree with TRBD2. The CDR3 covers 15 residues. Germline CDR1 reads SGDLS; CDR2 reads YYNGEE. V was clipped by 4 bases and J by 1 base; unmatched bases: 3. The chain's CDR3 is CASSRGLAGSYEQYF. The CDR3 region has the DNA TGTGCCAGCAGCAGAGGACTAGCGGGGTCCTACGAGCAGTACTTC.

J is TRBJ1-2 and V is TRBV5-1, with 9 nucleotides matching TRBD1. Germline V gives CDR1 SGHRS, CDR2 YFSETQ. The CDR3 is 15 amino acids. V gave up 3 bases and J gave up 0 bases; unmatched junction bases: 3. In DNA, the CDR3 is TGCGCCAGCAGCTCCTGGACAGGGGCTAACTATGGCTACACCTTC. It is translated as CASSSWTGANYGYTF.

A few counts support this clonotype. A clone one base away is much larger, so this may be a read error. The chain has TRBV20-1 and TRBJ2-5; 7 bases are a match to TRBD2. Per the germline V gene, CDR1 is DFQATT and CDR2 is SNEGSKA (reference sequence). The length of the CDR3 is 15 residues. V gave up 3 bases and J gave up 9 bases; unmatched junction bases: 16. CDR3 residues: CSARSGSGEGGAQYF. The DNA of the CDR3 is TGCAGTGCTAGGTCCGGGAGCGGGGAAGGTGGGGCCCAGTACTTC.